This entry concerns a single T cell receptor (beta chain). This may arise from a read error, as a much more abundant clone is one base away. Germline CDR1 is MNHNS and CDR2 is SASEGT. V gave up 3 bases and J gave up 3 bases, with 11 bases separating them. The CDR3 contains 15 residues. Germline DNA was also extracted, while the blood RNA originated from unsorted whole blood. Constant-region priming of 500 ng total RNA yielded TCR beta cDNA. For TCR beta, libraries were produced by three nested multiplex PCR rounds using slightly modified ARM-PCR. Two initial PCR rounds of around 9 cycles each paired TRBV1-TRBV30 forward primers with a C-beta reverse primer. MiXCR was run by TCRdb on the multiplex PCR reads, yielding one entry per CDR3 protein. The table shows nearly 200,000 distinct CDR3 sequences, with around three fifths occurring only once. This sample stems from a study of tumor-infiltrating lymphocytes in primary liver carcinoma. Study background: Each of the samples returned roughly 3.65 to 7.5 million productive TCRbeta reads (a yield similar across tissue types).

The clonotype originates from a woman in her fifties or sixties with primary liver carcinoma and hepatitis B virus infection. V gene TRBV6-1 combines with J gene TRBJ2-2; no clear D. Sample: peripheral blood. The CDR3 nucleotides read TGTGCCAGCAGTGAGCACTCCGCGTACACCGGGGAGCTGTTTTTT. Translation: CASSEHSAYTGELFF.